The sequence of this TCR beta chain was determined in a study of early T cells in non-severe SARS-CoV-2 infection. The V gene's germline CDR1 is LNHDA and CDR2 SQIVND (reference sequence). This CDR3 region has 18 residues. J was trimmed by 3 bases and V by 5 bases; bases with no gene match: 13. Unique molecular identifier tags were affixed to discrete cDNA molecules. TCRdb called the 5' RACE reads again in MiXCR, with one record for every CDR3 protein. The profile shows around 70,000 distinct CDR3 sequences, approximately 8.3% of them singletons. In its sample, this clonotype was seen many times. The sequence was obtained from an adult who was a healthcare worker with PCR-confirmed SARS-CoV-2 infection or an uninfected control (not recorded which). The sample comprised whole blood. The chain recombines TRBV19 with TRBJ1-5, with 10 bases matching TRBD1. The CDR3 sequence is CASSSRGQGFISNQPQHF. The DNA of the CDR3 is TGTGCCAGTAGTTCCCGGGGACAGGGGTTCATCTCCAATCAGCCCCAGCATTTT. The full variable domain, rest sourced from reference TRBV19 and TRBJ1-5, is DGGITQSPKYLFRKEGQNVTLSCEQNLNHDAMYWYRQDPGQGLRLIYYSQIVNDFQKGDIAEGYSVSREKKESFPLTVTSAQKNPTAFYLCASSSRGQGFISNQPQHFGDGTRLSIL.